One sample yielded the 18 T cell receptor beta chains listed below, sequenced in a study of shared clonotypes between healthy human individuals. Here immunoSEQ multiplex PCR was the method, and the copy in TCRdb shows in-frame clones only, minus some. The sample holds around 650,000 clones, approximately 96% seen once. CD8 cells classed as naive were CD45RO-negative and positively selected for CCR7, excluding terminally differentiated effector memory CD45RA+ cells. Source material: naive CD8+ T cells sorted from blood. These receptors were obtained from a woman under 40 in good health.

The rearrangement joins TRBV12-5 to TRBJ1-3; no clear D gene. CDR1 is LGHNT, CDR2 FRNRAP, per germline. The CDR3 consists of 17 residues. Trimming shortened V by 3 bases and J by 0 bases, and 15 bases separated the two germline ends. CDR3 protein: CASGFLRESLSGNTIYF. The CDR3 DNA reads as TGTGCTAGTGGTTTCCTCCGGGAATCCCTCTCTGGAAACACCATATATTTT.

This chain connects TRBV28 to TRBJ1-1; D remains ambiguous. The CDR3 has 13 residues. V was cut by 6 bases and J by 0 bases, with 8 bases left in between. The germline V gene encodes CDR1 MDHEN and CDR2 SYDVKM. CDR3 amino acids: CASSQGLNTEAFF. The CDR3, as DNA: TGTGCCAGCAGCCAAGGACTGAACACTGAAGCTTTCTTT.

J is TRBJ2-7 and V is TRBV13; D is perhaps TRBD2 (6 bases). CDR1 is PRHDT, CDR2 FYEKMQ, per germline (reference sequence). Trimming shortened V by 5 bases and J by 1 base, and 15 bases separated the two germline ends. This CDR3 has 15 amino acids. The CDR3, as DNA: TGTGCCAGCAGCCTAAGCGGGTTTACTTCCTACGAGCAGTACTTC. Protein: CASSLSGFTSYEQYF. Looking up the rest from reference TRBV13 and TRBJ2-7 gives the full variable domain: AAGVIQSPRHLIKEKRETATLKCYPIPRHDTVYWYQQGPGQDPQFLISFYEKMQSDKGSIPDRFSAQQFSDYHSELNMSSLELGDSALYFCASSLSGFTSYEQYFGPGTRLTVT.

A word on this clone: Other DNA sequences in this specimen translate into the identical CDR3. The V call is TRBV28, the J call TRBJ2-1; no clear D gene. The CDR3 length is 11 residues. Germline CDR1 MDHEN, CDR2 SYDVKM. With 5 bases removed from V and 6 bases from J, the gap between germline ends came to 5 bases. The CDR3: CASSLGNEQFF. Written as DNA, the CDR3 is TGTGCCAGCAGTCTAGGCAATGAGCAGTTCTTC.

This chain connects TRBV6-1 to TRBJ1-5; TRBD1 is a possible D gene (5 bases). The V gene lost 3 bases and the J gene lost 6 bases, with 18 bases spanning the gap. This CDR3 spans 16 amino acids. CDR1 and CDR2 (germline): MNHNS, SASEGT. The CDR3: CASSDLTRTLGQPQHF. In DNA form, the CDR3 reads TGTGCCAGCAGTGACCTCACCCGGACATTGGGTCAGCCCCAGCATTTT.

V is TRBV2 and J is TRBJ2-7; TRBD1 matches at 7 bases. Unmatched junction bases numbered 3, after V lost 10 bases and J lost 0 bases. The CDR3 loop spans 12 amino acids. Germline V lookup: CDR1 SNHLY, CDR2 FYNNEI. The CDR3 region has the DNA TGTGCCACCAGGGGGAACTCCTACGAGCAGTACTTC. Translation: CATRGNSYEQYF.

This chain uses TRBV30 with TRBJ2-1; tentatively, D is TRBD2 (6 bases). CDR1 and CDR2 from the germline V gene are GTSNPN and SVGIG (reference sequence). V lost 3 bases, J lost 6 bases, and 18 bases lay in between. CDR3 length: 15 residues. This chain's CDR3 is CAWSPPGAGLNEQFF. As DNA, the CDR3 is TGTGCCTGGAGCCCGCCAGGTGCGGGACTCAATGAGCAGTTCTTC.

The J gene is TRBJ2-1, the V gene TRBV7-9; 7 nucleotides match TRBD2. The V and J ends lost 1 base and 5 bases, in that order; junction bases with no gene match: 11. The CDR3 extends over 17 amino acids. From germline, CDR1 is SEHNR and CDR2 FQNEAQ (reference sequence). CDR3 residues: CASSLDPGLAEHNEQFF. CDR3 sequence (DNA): TGTGCCAGCAGCTTAGACCCCGGGCTAGCGGAGCACAATGAGCAGTTCTTC. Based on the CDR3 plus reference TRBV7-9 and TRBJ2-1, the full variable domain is DTGVSQNPRHKITKRGQNVTFRCDPISEHNRLYWYRQTLGQGPEFLTYFQNEAQLEKSRLLSDRFSAERPKGSFSTLEIQRTEQGDSAMYLCASSLDPGLAEHNEQFFGPGTRLTVL.

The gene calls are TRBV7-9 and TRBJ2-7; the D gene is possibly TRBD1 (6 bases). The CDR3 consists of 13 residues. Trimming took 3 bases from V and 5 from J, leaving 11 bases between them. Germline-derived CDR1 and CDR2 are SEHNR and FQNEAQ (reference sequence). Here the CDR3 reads CASSFPGVHEQYF. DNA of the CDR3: TGTGCCAGCAGCTTCCCAGGGGTCCACGAGCAGTACTTC.

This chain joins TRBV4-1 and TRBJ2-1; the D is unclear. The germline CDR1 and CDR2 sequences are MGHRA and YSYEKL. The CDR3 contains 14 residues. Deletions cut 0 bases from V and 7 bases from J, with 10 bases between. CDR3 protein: CASSQDWSPNEQFF. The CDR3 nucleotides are TGCGCCAGCAGCCAAGATTGGTCGCCTAATGAGCAGTTCTTC.

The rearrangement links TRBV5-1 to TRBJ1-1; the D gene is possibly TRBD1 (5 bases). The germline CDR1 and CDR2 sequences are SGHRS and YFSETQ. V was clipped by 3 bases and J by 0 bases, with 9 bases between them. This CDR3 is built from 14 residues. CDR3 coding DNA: TGCGCCAGCAGCTCGGGGACGTTGAACACTGAAGCTTTCTTT. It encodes CASSSGTLNTEAFF.

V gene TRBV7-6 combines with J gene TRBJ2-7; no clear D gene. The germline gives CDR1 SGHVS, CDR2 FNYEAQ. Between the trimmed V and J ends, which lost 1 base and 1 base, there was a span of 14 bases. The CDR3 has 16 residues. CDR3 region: CASSLESARPSYEQYF. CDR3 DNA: TGTGCCAGCAGCTTAGAGTCAGCCCGTCCTTCCTACGAGCAGTACTTC. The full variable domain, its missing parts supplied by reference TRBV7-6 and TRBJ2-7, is GAGVSQSPRYKVTKRGQDVALRCDPISGHVSLYWYRQALGQGPEFLTYFNYEAQQDKSGLPNDRFSAERPEGSISTLTIQRTEQRDSAMYRCASSLESARPSYEQYFGPGTRLTVT.

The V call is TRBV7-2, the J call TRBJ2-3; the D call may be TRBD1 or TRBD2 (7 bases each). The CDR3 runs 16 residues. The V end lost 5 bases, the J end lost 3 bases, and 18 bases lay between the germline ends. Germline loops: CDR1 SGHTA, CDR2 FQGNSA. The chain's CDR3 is CASSAREGALTDTQYF. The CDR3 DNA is TGTGCCAGCAGCGCCAGGGAGGGGGCGCTTACAGATACGCAGTATTTT. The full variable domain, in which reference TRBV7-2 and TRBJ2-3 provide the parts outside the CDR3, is GAGVSQSPSNKVTEKGKDVELRCDPISGHTALYWYRQSLGQGLEFLIYFQGNSAPDKSGLPSDRFSAERTGGSVSTLTIQRTQQEDSAVYLCASSAREGALTDTQYFGPGTRLTVL.

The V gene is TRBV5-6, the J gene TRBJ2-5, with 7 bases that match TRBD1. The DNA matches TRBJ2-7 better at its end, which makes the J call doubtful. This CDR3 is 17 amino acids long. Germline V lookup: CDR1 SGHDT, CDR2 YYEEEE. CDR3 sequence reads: CASSLAPRQGSSYEQYF. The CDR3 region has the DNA TGTGCCAGCAGCTTGGCTCCTAGACAGGGAAGCTCCTACGAGCAGTACTTC.

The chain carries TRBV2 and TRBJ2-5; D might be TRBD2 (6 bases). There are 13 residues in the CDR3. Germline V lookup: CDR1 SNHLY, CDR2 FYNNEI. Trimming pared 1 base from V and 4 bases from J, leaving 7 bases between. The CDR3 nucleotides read TGTGCCAGCAGTGAAGTGGAGGGAGAGACCCAGTACTTC. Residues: CASSEVEGETQYF. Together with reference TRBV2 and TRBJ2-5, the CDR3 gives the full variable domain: EPEVTQTPSHQVTQMGQEVILRCVPISNHLYFYWYRQILGQKVEFLVSFYNNEISEKSEIFDDQFSVERPDGSNFTLKIRSTKLEDSAMYFCASSEVEGETQYFGPGTRLLVL.

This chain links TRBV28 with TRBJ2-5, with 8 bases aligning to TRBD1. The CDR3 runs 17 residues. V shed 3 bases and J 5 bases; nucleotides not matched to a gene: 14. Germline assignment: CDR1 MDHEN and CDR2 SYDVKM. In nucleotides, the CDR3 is TGTGCCAGCAGTTTGTCATCCGCAGGGGGCGTATGGGAGACCCAGTACTTC. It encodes CASSLSSAGGVWETQYF.

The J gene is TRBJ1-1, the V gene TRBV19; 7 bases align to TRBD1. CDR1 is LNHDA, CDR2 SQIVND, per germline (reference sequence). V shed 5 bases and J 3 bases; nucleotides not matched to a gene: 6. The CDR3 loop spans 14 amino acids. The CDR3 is CASSQRGQHTEAFF. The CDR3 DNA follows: TGTGCCAGTAGTCAACGGGGACAGCACACTGAAGCTTTCTTT.

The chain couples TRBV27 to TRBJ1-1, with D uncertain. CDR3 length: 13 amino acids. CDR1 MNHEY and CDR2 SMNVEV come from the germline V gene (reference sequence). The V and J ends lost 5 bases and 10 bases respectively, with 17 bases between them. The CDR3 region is CASSPTQDTAAFF. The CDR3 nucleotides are TGTGCCAGCAGTCCCACCCAAGACACCGCAGCTTTCTTT.